This T cell receptor beta chain stems from a study of tumor-infiltrating lymphocytes in primary liver carcinoma. Study outcomes and limitations: Presence in all five tumor regions was observed for only about 8-24% of top clones.

Total RNA (approximately 500 ng) served as template for TCR beta cDNA synthesis primed by a constant-region primer. Generation of the TCR beta libraries relied on three nested multiplex PCR rounds using slightly modified ARM-PCR. Forward primers for TRBV1-TRBV30 and a C-beta reverse primer served the first two PCR rounds, at approximately 10 cycles each. TCRdb re-derived calls from the multiplex PCR reads in MiXCR, one entry per CDR3 protein. Among around 120,000 distinct CDR3 sequences listed, 55% to 75% were seen once. Trimming stripped 3 bases from V and 5 bases from J, with 20 bases between. CDR3 length equals 16 residues. The germline V gene has CDR1 SGHRS and CDR2 YFSETQ. About this clonotype: What it recognizes is unknown.

Starting material for RNA and DNA co-extraction consisted of about 20-30 mg of unsorted bulk tissue. Patients carried chronic HBV infection without prior treatment. The gene calls are TRBV5-1 and TRBJ1-1; possible D gene TRBD1, 5 bases. The specimen was liver tumor tissue from sampling region 1. Noted subset: tumor region T1, superior pole. This clonotype originated in a woman in her fifties or sixties with primary liver carcinoma and hepatitis B virus infection. The CDR3 DNA sequence: TGCGCCAGCAGCTCACCCGGACATGGAACGTGGACTGAAGCTTTCTTT. This translates into CASSSPGHGTWTEAFF.